This T cell receptor (beta chain) was retrieved from a study of patients and donors after allogeneic stem cell transplantation. This clonotype was counted between two and nine times. This CDR3 comprises 20 residues. The V and J ends lost 6 bases and 0 bases, in that order; junction bases with no gene match: 18. The germline V gene has CDR1 SGHDT and CDR2 YYEEEE. Each CDR3 protein is one row after TCRdb ran MiXCR on the RT-PCR reads. The data hold roughly 960,000 distinct CDR3 sequences, with roughly 18% observed a single time. The sequencing input was blood, either unsorted or a sorted T cell fraction (not recorded which). The source is a human donor who was either an allogeneic HSCT recipient or a stem cell or donor lymphocyte infusion donor (not recorded which). It is not recorded whose cells these are; they may come from a transplant donor. V gene TRBV5-6 combines with J gene TRBJ2-1; TRBD2 agrees at 10 bases. CDR3 DNA sequence: TGTGCCAGCAACCACAGGTGGGGTAGCGGGAGGACCGTCTCCTACAATGAGCAGTTCTTC. This translates into CASNHRWGSGRTVSYNEQFF.